This entry lists 32 T cell receptor beta chains sequenced from one sample in a study of T cell responses to AZD1222 COVID-19 vaccine. Data came from immunoSEQ multiplex PCR; TCRdb stores just in-frame clones and leaves some out. The data hold approximately 81,000 clones, with 75% to 95% observed a single time. Source: peripheral blood, taken on day 0 of MenACWY control vaccination. The receptors were sampled from an adult in good health.

The V gene is TRBV5-8, the J gene TRBJ1-3, with unresolved D. The V gene's germline CDR1 is SGHTS and CDR2 YDEGEE. The CDR3 has 15 amino acids. V shed 1 base and J shed 4 bases, with 12 bases lying between them. The CDR3 nucleotides read TGTGCCAGCAGCTTGAGAGTCACGAGAGGAAACACCATATATTTT. It translates to CASSLRVTRGNTIYF.

V gene TRBV13 combines with J gene TRBJ1-1; D possibly corresponds to TRBD1 (6 bases). Per the germline V gene, CDR1 is PRHDT and CDR2 is FYEKMQ (reference sequence). This CDR3 has 16 amino acids. Between the trimmed V and J ends, which lost 1 base and 0 bases, there was a span of 12 bases. Here the CDR3 DNA reads TGTGCCAGCAGCTTAGCTGGGGGCATTATGAACACTGAAGCTTTCTTT. Residues: CASSLAGGIMNTEAFF.

CDR3 amino acids: CASSQETGRSYTF. The CDR3 DNA sequence: TGTGCCAGCAGCCAAGAGACAGGGAGGAGCTACACCTTC. J is TRBJ1-2 and V is TRBV3-1 (or the pseudogene TRBV3-2), with TRBD1 identical over 7 bases. CDR3 length equals 13 residues. Germline loops: CDR1 LGHDT, CDR2 YNNKEL (reference sequence). Trimming cost V 0 bases and J 9 bases; bases outside gene matches: 4.

The chain couples TRBV20-1 to TRBJ1-2; a possible D gene is TRBD1 (6 bases). The germline V gene has CDR1 DFQATT and CDR2 SNEGSKA (reference sequence). V was trimmed by 5 bases and J by 4 bases, leaving 8 bases between them. The CDR3 has 11 residues. Written as DNA, the CDR3 is TGCAGTGCTTGGGACACCTATGGCTACACCTTC. It is translated as CSAWDTYGYTF.

This chain links TRBV6-6 with TRBJ1-3; TRBD1 matches at 9 bases. Trimming at V came to 7 bases and at J to 7 bases, leaving 11 bases not matched to a gene. The germline V gene has CDR1 MNHNY and CDR2 SVGAGI (reference sequence). The CDR3 sequence is 15 residues long. The CDR3 nucleotides are TGTGCCAGCACCTACCTCACAGGACAGGGGAACACCATATATTTT. This codes for CASTYLTGQGNTIYF.

The J gene is TRBJ1-5, the V gene TRBV6-5; perhaps TRBD1 as D (6 bases). The CDR3 is made up of 14 amino acids. The V end was cut by 7 bases, the J end by 2 bases, with 12 bases between. Germline V gene lookup returns CDR1 MNHEY and CDR2 SVGAGI. CDR3 bases: TGTGCCAGCACCCTACAGGGACGCAATCAGCCCCAGCATTTT. As protein: CASTLQGRNQPQHF.

This clone appeared a single time. This rearrangement joins TRBV7-8 to TRBJ1-2; 7 nucleotides align to TRBD1. J was trimmed by 1 base and V by 1 base; bases with no gene match: 3. The germline gives CDR1 SGHVS, CDR2 FQNEAQ. The CDR3 consists of 15 residues. The CDR3 reads CASSLDRGHNYGYTF. CDR3 nucleotide sequence: TGTGCCAGCAGCTTAGACAGGGGCCATAACTATGGCTACACCTTC.

V gene TRBV5-1 combines with J gene TRBJ2-1; D possibly corresponds to TRBD1 (6 bases). V lost 0 bases to trimming and J lost 1 base, with 8 bases between them. The CDR3 has 15 amino acids. Germline CDR1 reads SGHRS; CDR2 reads YFSETQ. The CDR3 protein is CASSLDRASYNEQFF. The CDR3 coding sequence is TGCGCCAGCAGCTTGGACAGGGCATCCTACAATGAGCAGTTCTTC.

J is TRBJ2-3 and V is TRBV24-1; 12 positions agree with TRBD1. The J segment lost 4 bases and the V segment lost 9 bases, leaving 1 base of the junction unmatched. The CDR3 is made up of 13 amino acids. Germline V gives CDR1 KGHDR, CDR2 SFDVKD. Here the CDR3 DNA reads TGTGCCACCGGGACAGGGGGCGCAGATACGCAGTATTTT. It encodes CATGTGGADTQYF.

The rearrangement links TRBV7-6 to TRBJ2-3, with D tentatively TRBD1 or TRBD2 (6 bases each). Germline CDR1 and CDR2: SGHVS and FNYEAQ. The CDR3 loop spans 16 amino acids. The ends were cut back, 3 bases at V and 0 bases at J, with 13 bases in the middle. The CDR3 nucleotides are TGTGCCAGCAGCTTGGGAAAAGGGGGGAGCACAGATACGCAGTATTTT. As protein: CASSLGKGGSTDTQYF.

The genes are TRBV2 and TRBJ1-1, with D maybe TRBD1 (6 bases). The CDR3 spans 13 residues. Germline values: CDR1 SNHLY, CDR2 FYNNEI. The V gene lost 5 bases and the J gene lost 2 bases, with 9 bases spanning the gap. This CDR3 is CASSLDSNTEAFF. The CDR3 coding sequence is TGTGCCAGCAGTTTGGACAGTAACACTGAAGCTTTCTTT.

V is TRBV29-1 and J is TRBJ2-1, with D unresolved. The CDR3 extends over 10 amino acids. CDR1 is SQVTM, CDR2 ANQGSEA, per germline. V lost 8 bases and J 5 bases, leaving 7 bases between the germline ends. As DNA, the CDR3 is TGCAGCACATTCGACAATGAGCAGTTCTTC. Its translation: CSTFDNEQFF.

This chain joins TRBV18 and TRBJ1-1; no clear D. The V end was cut by 5 bases, the J end by 4 bases, with 8 bases between. The germline V gene has CDR1 KGHSH and CDR2 LQKENI. The CDR3 length is 12 residues. CDR3 DNA sequence: TGTGCCAGCTCATCGGAAGGCACTGAAGCTTTCTTT. Its protein is CASSSEGTEAFF.

The V and J genes are TRBV4-3 and TRBJ2-1; D remains ambiguous. Trimming removed 1 base at V and 0 bases at J, with 13 bases between. Germline loops: CDR1 LGHNA, CDR2 YSLEER. The CDR3 consists of 17 residues. CDR3 residues: CASSQGATGSSYNEQFF. The CDR3 DNA is TGCGCCAGCAGCCAAGGGGCGACGGGCAGCTCCTACAATGAGCAGTTCTTC.

This clone was seen only once. The chain couples TRBV6-1 to TRBJ2-2; 9 bases are shared with TRBD1. The CDR3 runs 16 residues. CDR1 and CDR2 from the germline V gene are MNHNS and SASEGT. V lost 0 bases and J lost 10; bases outside the gene matches: 9. CDR3 loop: CASSEATGTGITELFF. The CDR3 DNA is TGTGCCAGCAGTGAAGCAACCGGGACAGGGATTACGGAGCTGTTTTTT.

The V and J genes are TRBV2 and TRBJ1-4, with 7 bases that match TRBD1. The CDR3 runs to 12 residues. The junction had 3 bases not matched to a gene; V was cut back by 10 bases and J by 4 bases. The germline gives CDR1 SNHLY, CDR2 FYNNEI. In DNA form, the CDR3 reads TGTGCCACCCGACAGGGTAATGAAAAACTGTTTTTT. This codes for CATRQGNEKLFF. The variable domain in full, with the rest retrieved from reference TRBV2 and TRBJ1-4, is EPEVTQTPSHQVTQMGQEVILRCVPISNHLYFYWYRQILGQKVEFLVSFYNNEISEKSEIFDDQFSVERPDGSNFTLKIRSTKLEDSAMYFCATRQGNEKLFFGSGTQLSVL.

V gene TRBV6-1 combines with J gene TRBJ1-6; possible D gene TRBD1, 6 bases. This CDR3 spans 16 amino acids. Germline lookup yields CDR1 MNHNS and CDR2 SASEGT. V lost 1 base and J lost 10, with 17 bases in between. CDR3 region: CASSEEINRVASPLHF. Here the CDR3 DNA reads TGTGCCAGCAGTGAAGAAATTAACAGGGTAGCATCACCCCTCCACTTT.

The chain employs TRBV6-5 and TRBJ1-2, with 11 bases fitting TRBD1. CDR1 is MNHEY, CDR2 SVGAGI, per germline. V shed 4 bases and J 7 bases; nucleotides not matched to a gene: 8. This CDR3 spans 15 amino acids. The CDR3, as DNA: TGTGCCAGCAGTTCTCGGACAGGGGGCAGGGGTGGCTACACCTTC. Encoded protein: CASSSRTGGRGGYTF.

This clone appeared once. The chain is built from TRBV28 and TRBJ2-2; tentative D call: TRBD1 (6 bases). Germline V gene lookup returns CDR1 MDHEN and CDR2 SYDVKM. The V end was cut by 8 bases, the J end by 5 bases, with 12 bases between. CDR3 length: 13 residues. CDR3 DNA sequence: TGTGCCAGCGATCTCAGGGGAACCGGGGAGCTGTTTTTT. Translating gives CASDLRGTGELFF.

The J gene is TRBJ1-2, the V gene TRBV5-8, with D tentatively TRBD1 (5 bases). Deletions cut 3 bases from V and 4 bases from J, with 7 bases between. Per the germline V gene, CDR1 is SGHTS and CDR2 is YDEGEE. This CDR3 is 12 amino acids long. The CDR3 DNA sequence: TGTGCCAGCAGCTACGACAGCTATGGCTACACCTTC. It yields the protein CASSYDSYGYTF.

The chain links TRBV18 to TRBJ2-7; D possibly corresponds to TRBD2 (6 bases). The germline V gene has CDR1 KGHSH and CDR2 LQKENI. This CDR3 region has 14 residues. Trimming left V 6 bases short and J 1 base short, with 13 bases between. The CDR3 DNA reads TGTGCCAGCTCGCCAGCTAGCGCTTCCTACGAGCAGTACTTC. It codes for CASSPASASYEQYF.

The gene calls are TRBV5-4 and TRBJ2-2; 16 positions match TRBD2. This CDR3 has 19 amino acids. CDR1 is SGHNT and CDR2 is YYREEE in the germline V gene (reference sequence). V was pared by 1 base and J by 5 bases, with 8 bases of the junction left unmatched. This chain's CDR3 is CASSLFTGTSGRGTGELFF. The CDR3 DNA sequence: TGTGCCAGCAGCTTGTTCACCGGGACTAGCGGGAGGGGGACCGGGGAGCTGTTTTTT.

The rearrangement joins TRBV29-1 to TRBJ2-5; no clear D gene. The CDR3 sequence is 15 residues long. V lost 5 bases, J lost 3 bases, and 19 bases lay in between. The germline gives CDR1 SQVTM, CDR2 ANQGSEA. This CDR3 is CSVIGLPRTEETQYF. CDR3 sequence (DNA): TGCAGCGTTATTGGCCTTCCTAGAACCGAAGAGACCCAGTACTTC.

Of note for this clone: The germline gene is not matched at one end of the junction; a read error may be the cause. This chain connects TRBV27 to TRBJ1-1; maybe TRBD1 (5 bases). The CDR3 extends over 15 amino acids. Germline V gene lookup returns CDR1 MNHEY and CDR2 SMNVEV (reference sequence). For the CDR3, the DNA is TGTGTCAGCAGTTTAGAGGGGATCCGGAACACTGAAGCTTTCTTT. Protein product: CVSSLEGIRNTEAFF.

The rearrangement links TRBV6-2 or TRBV6-3 to TRBJ1-5, with D maybe TRBD1 (6 bases). CDR1 MNHEY and CDR2 SVGEGT come from the germline V gene. The CDR3 length is 18 residues. Deletions cut 6 bases from V and 8 bases from J, with 29 bases between. The CDR3 bases are TGTGCCAGCAGCCTGCGGGGGGTTAGGGACAACGAGTTGGAGCCCCAGCATTTT. This translates into CASSLRGVRDNELEPQHF.

CDR3 protein: CASSLGPNQPQHF. The CDR3 DNA reads TGTGCCAGCAGCTTAGGGCCGAATCAGCCCCAGCATTTT. The chain combines TRBV7-9 with TRBJ1-5, with D hard to call. CDR3 length: 13 residues. CDR1 SEHNR and CDR2 FQNEAQ come from the germline V gene (reference sequence). Trimming removed 1 base at V and 4 bases at J, with 5 bases between.

V usage is TRBV29-1 and J usage is TRBJ2-1; 7 nucleotides agree with TRBD2. The CDR3 runs 15 residues. V dropped 2 bases and J dropped 5; count of bases not matched to a gene: 9. Looked up from germline, CDR1 is SQVTM and CDR2 is ANQGSEA. CDR3 residues: CSVEMVLADNNEQFF. The CDR3 coding sequence is TGCAGCGTTGAAATGGTGCTAGCGGACAACAATGAGCAGTTCTTC.

V usage is TRBV27 and J usage is TRBJ1-2; possibly TRBD1 for D (5 bases). Looked up from germline, CDR1 is MNHEY and CDR2 is SMNVEV (reference sequence). The germline V and J ends were trimmed by 10 bases and 8 bases, with 11 bases remaining between them. The CDR3 spans 10 residues. CDR3 in amino acids: CAIGTVGYTF. The CDR3 DNA sequence: TGTGCCATCGGGACCGTAGGCTACACCTTC.

The rearrangement joins TRBV11-2 to TRBJ2-7; 8 bases agree with TRBD2. The V gene end was trimmed by 3 bases and the J gene end by 3 bases; junction bases not matched to a gene: 4. Germline V CDR1 and CDR2: SGHAT, FQNNGV. CDR3 length: 14 residues. CDR3 sequence (DNA): TGTGCCAGCAGCTTCCGTAGCGGGAACTACGAGCAGTACTTC. Its protein is CASSFRSGNYEQYF.

CDR3 sequence: CASSYSGTTNYGYTF. CDR3 in DNA: TGTGCCAGCAGTTACTCGGGAACAACTAACTATGGCTACACCTTC. The gene calls are TRBV6-5 and TRBJ1-2, with D unresolved. V was trimmed by 0 bases and J by 0 bases, leaving 8 bases between them. Per the germline V gene, CDR1 is MNHEY and CDR2 is SVGAGI. CDR3 size: 15 residues.

J is TRBJ1-3 and V is TRBV12-2. TRBV12-2 is listed as a pseudogene. This CDR3 is built from 15 residues. DNA of the CDR3: TGTGCAAGTCGCCCGATCCCGCACTCTGGAAACACCATATATTTT. It specifies CASRPIPHSGNTIYF.

This rearrangement joins TRBV24-1 to TRBJ2-7, with D uncertain. CDR3 size: 15 residues. V shed 9 bases and J shed 3 bases, with 20 bases lying between them. Germline-derived CDR1 and CDR2 are KGHDR and SFDVKD. This chain's CDR3 is CATSIVLCLNYEQYF. DNA for the CDR3: TGTGCCACCTCTATCGTGCTATGTCTTAACTACGAGCAGTACTTC.